Listed below are T cell receptor beta chains from one sample, sequenced in a study of OX40 agonist ivuxolimab in advanced cancers. Sequenced by immunoSEQ multiplex PCR; TCRdb stores in-frame clones only, minus some. Here the sample spans about 60,000 clones, about 89% being singletons. The specimen was CD4+ or CD8+ T cells sorted from blood, collected in a trial of the OX40 agonist ivuxolimab. The source of these receptors is an adult with an advanced solid tumor such as melanoma, head and neck, liver or kidney cancer. Each CDR3 is given with its conserved first and last residue. A D gene is named only where the DNA matches it firmly. Size is stated for part of the rows, as once, few or many counts, or as a class when the clone is expanded.

v_gene: TRBV7-8
d_gene: NA
abundance: NA
j_gene: TRBJ1-5
CDR3nt: TGTGCCAGCAGCTTAGTATCAGGGAGTAATCAGCCCCAGCATTTT
CDR3aa: CASSLVSGSNQPQHF

v_gene: TRBV11-2
d_gene: TRBD2
abundance: NA
j_gene: TRBJ2-5
CDR3nt: TGTGCCAGCAGCTTAGTGGGCGGGAGCCGGTTGGAGACCCAGTACTTC
CDR3aa: CASSLVGGSRLETQYF

v_gene: TRBV27
d_gene: NA
abundance: once
j_gene: TRBJ1-2
CDR3nt: TGTGCCAGCAGCACCAGTCAAGGCCCTAACTATGGCTACACCTTC
CDR3aa: CASSTSQGPNYGYTF

v_gene: TRBV4-3
d_gene: NA
abundance: NA
j_gene: TRBJ1-2
CDR3nt: TGCGCCAGCAGCCTCCGGGGGAACTATGGCTACACCTTC
CDR3aa: CASSLRGNYGYTF

v_gene: TRBV28
d_gene: TRBD2
abundance: NA
j_gene: TRBJ2-1
CDR3nt: TGTGCCAGCAGTGTAGCGGGAGCGGGACACAATGAGCAGTTCTTC
CDR3aa: CASSVAGAGHNEQFF

v_gene: TRBV27
d_gene: TRBD2
abundance: NA
j_gene: TRBJ2-7
CDR3nt: TGTGCCAGTAAAACCGCGGGAGCATTATACGAGCAGTACTTC
CDR3aa: CASKTAGALYEQYF

v_gene: TRBV14
d_gene: TRBD1
abundance: NA
j_gene: TRBJ1-1
CDR3nt: TGTGCCAGCAGCCAGTTGACAGGGGGCTGGATGAACACTGAAGCTTTCTTT
CDR3aa: CASSQLTGGWMNTEAFF

v_gene: TRBV10-1
d_gene: TRBD2
abundance: NA
j_gene: TRBJ2-1
CDR3nt: TGCGCCAGCAGTGACCCCGGGACTAGCAGCAATGAGCAGTTCTTC
CDR3aa: CASSDPGTSSNEQFF

v_gene: TRBV7-9
d_gene: NA
abundance: NA
j_gene: TRBJ2-3
CDR3nt: TGTGCCAGCAGCTCCGGAATTCGGAGGGGGGATACGCAGTATTTT
CDR3aa: CASSSGIRRGDTQYF

v_gene: TRBV16
d_gene: NA
abundance: NA
j_gene: TRBJ2-5
CDR3nt: TGTGCCAGCAGCCAATCCAACACCCAAGAGACCCAGTACTTC
CDR3aa: CASSQSNTQETQYF

v_gene: TRBV4-1
d_gene: NA
abundance: once
j_gene: TRBJ1-1
CDR3nt: TGCGCCAGCAGCCAAGATCATGGCAGAAACACTGAAGCTTTCTTT
CDR3aa: CASSQDHGRNTEAFF

v_gene: TRBV2
d_gene: NA
abundance: NA
j_gene: TRBJ2-5
CDR3nt: TGTGCCAGCAGACTGGACCCGGGACTCGAGTACTTC
CDR3aa: CASRLDPGLEYF

v_gene: TRBV6-6
d_gene: NA
abundance: NA
j_gene: TRBJ1-1
CDR3nt: TGTGCCAGCAGTTACGGACAGACGTATGCTTTCTTT
CDR3aa: CASSYGQTYAFF

v_gene: TRBV6-5
d_gene: NA
abundance: few
j_gene: TRBJ2-1
CDR3nt: TGTGCCAGCAGTTACGGAACACAGGAGATCAATGAGCAGTTCTTC
CDR3aa: CASSYGTQEINEQFF

v_gene: TRBV6-5
d_gene: NA
abundance: NA
j_gene: TRBJ2-1
CDR3nt: TGTGCCAGCAGTCTCACGGGCCGCTCCTACAATGAGCAGTTCTTC
CDR3aa: CASSLTGRSYNEQFF

v_gene: TRBV28
d_gene: NA
abundance: NA
j_gene: TRBJ2-1
CDR3nt: TGTGCCAGCAGTTTGTGGGAAACCAGCGTCCACAATGAGCAGTTCTTC
CDR3aa: CASSLWETSVHNEQFF

v_gene: TRBV19
d_gene: TRBD1
abundance: NA
j_gene: TRBJ1-5
CDR3nt: TGTGCCAGTAGTATCACAGGGGCGGGGCAGCCCCAGCATTTT
CDR3aa: CASSITGAGQPQHF

v_gene: TRBV7-7
d_gene: TRBD2
abundance: NA
j_gene: TRBJ2-1
CDR3nt: TGTGCTAGCAGCCCCCGACTAGCCAATGAGCAGTTCTTC
CDR3aa: CASSPRLANEQFF

v_gene: TRBV6-6
d_gene: NA
abundance: NA
j_gene: TRBJ2-5
CDR3nt: TGTGCCAGCAGTTACCCTGAGACCCAGTACTTC
CDR3aa: CASSYPETQYF

v_gene: TRBV7-2
d_gene: TRBD1
abundance: once
j_gene: TRBJ1-5
CDR3nt: TGTGCCAGCAGCCAAGGGACAGGTTACCAGCCCCAGCATTTT
CDR3aa: CASSQGTGYQPQHF

v_gene: TRBV11-2
d_gene: TRBD2
abundance: NA
j_gene: TRBJ2-1
CDR3nt: TGTGCCAGCAGCTTGGCGGCCCCGGGACTAGTAATAAATGAGCAGTTCTTC
CDR3aa: CASSLAAPGLVINEQFF

v_gene: TRBV6-9
d_gene: NA
abundance: NA
j_gene: TRBJ2-1
CDR3nt: TGTGCCACTCCTGGCTGGGTCGAATTTAATGAGCAGTTCTTC
CDR3aa: CATPGWVEFNEQFF

v_gene: TRBV6-6
d_gene: NA
abundance: once
j_gene: TRBJ2-5
CDR3nt: TGTGCCAGCACCGGCTCGCAGGGGAGGGGTGCGGAGACCCAGTACTTC
CDR3aa: CASTGSQGRGAETQYF

v_gene: TRBV6-5
d_gene: TRBD1
abundance: NA
j_gene: TRBJ2-7
CDR3nt: TGTGCCAGCAGTTACTCGGGACAGGGAAACTACGAGCAGTACTTC
CDR3aa: CASSYSGQGNYEQYF

v_gene: TRBV5-1
d_gene: NA
abundance: NA
j_gene: TRBJ2-3
CDR3nt: TGCGCCAGCAGCCCTGGGGTATCGGGAGCGAACACAGATACGCAGTATTTT
CDR3aa: CASSPGVSGANTDTQYF

v_gene: TRBV6-6
d_gene: NA
abundance: NA
j_gene: TRBJ2-1
CDR3nt: TGTGCCAGCAGTCCCATCCTTGGCGGGTACAATGAGCAGTTCTTC
CDR3aa: CASSPILGGYNEQFF

v_gene: TRBV6-1
d_gene: NA
abundance: few
j_gene: TRBJ2-3
CDR3nt: TGTGCCAGCATCAGGGGTAGGACAGATACGCAGTATTTT
CDR3aa: CASIRGRTDTQYF

v_gene: TRBV5-4
d_gene: NA
abundance: NA
j_gene: TRBJ2-2
CDR3nt: TGTGCCAGCAGCACTAACAGGGACACCGGGGAGCTGTTTTTT
CDR3aa: CASSTNRDTGELFF

v_gene: TRBV5-1
d_gene: TRBD2
abundance: NA
j_gene: TRBJ2-3
CDR3nt: TGCGCCAGCAGCGCGACGGGAGGAGCTAGCACAGATACGCAGTATTTT
CDR3aa: CASSATGGASTDTQYF

v_gene: TRBV4-3
d_gene: NA
abundance: once
j_gene: TRBJ1-4
CDR3nt: TGCGCCAGCAGCCAAAGGGGGGGGGATGAAAAACTGTTTTTT
CDR3aa: CASSQRGGDEKLFF

v_gene: TRBV5-1
d_gene: TRBD1
abundance: NA
j_gene: TRBJ2-7
CDR3nt: TGCGCCAGCAGCTTCGGGACAGGGGACTACGAGCAGTACTTC
CDR3aa: CASSFGTGDYEQYF

v_gene: TRBV11-3
d_gene: NA
abundance: NA
j_gene: TRBJ2-3
CDR3nt: TGTGCCAGCAGCTTAGATGGGGGAGATACGCAGTATTTT
CDR3aa: CASSLDGGDTQYF

v_gene: TRBV11-2
d_gene: NA
abundance: NA
j_gene: TRBJ2-5
CDR3nt: TGTGCCAGCAGCTTACTAACGGGAGTTACAGAGACCCAGTACTTC
CDR3aa: CASSLLTGVTETQYF

v_gene: TRBV25-1
d_gene: NA
abundance: NA
j_gene: TRBJ1-4
CDR3nt: TGTGCCAGCAGTGATCCCCGGGGGGTTAATGAAAAACTGTTTTTT
CDR3aa: CASSDPRGVNEKLFF

v_gene: TRBV11-2
d_gene: TRBD1
abundance: NA
j_gene: TRBJ1-4
CDR3nt: TGTGCCAGCAGTGGCACCGGGACAGGGAAGGAAAAACTGTTTTTT
CDR3aa: CASSGTGTGKEKLFF

v_gene: TRBV5-6
d_gene: TRBD1
abundance: NA
j_gene: TRBJ1-2
CDR3nt: TGTGCCAGCAGCTGGGGACAGGGCTGGAACTATGGCTACACCTTC
CDR3aa: CASSWGQGWNYGYTF

v_gene: TRBV7-2
d_gene: TRBD2
abundance: NA
j_gene: TRBJ2-7
CDR3nt: TGTGCCAGCAGCTTAAATTCGGGACTAGCGGCCCTGAGCTCCTACGAGCAGTACTTC
CDR3aa: CASSLNSGLAALSSYEQYF

v_gene: TRBV29-1
d_gene: NA
abundance: NA
j_gene: TRBJ2-1
CDR3nt: TGCAGCGTTGAAGATCGTAGCGCCCGACTTAATGAGCAGTTCTTC
CDR3aa: CSVEDRSARLNEQFF

v_gene: TRBV4-1
d_gene: NA
abundance: NA
j_gene: TRBJ1-5
CDR3nt: TGCGCCAGCAGCCAAAGTCCCATGACAGAATCCAATCAGCCCCAGCATTTT
CDR3aa: CASSQSPMTESNQPQHF

v_gene: TRBV7-2
d_gene: TRBD1
abundance: NA
j_gene: TRBJ1-1
CDR3nt: TGTGCCAGCAGCCCCCAGGGGGAGGGTGAAGCTTTCTTT
CDR3aa: CASSPQGEGEAFF

v_gene: TRBV4-3
d_gene: NA
abundance: few
j_gene: TRBJ1-2
CDR3nt: TGCGCCAGCAGCCAAGGGGCAGGGCAAATCTATGGCTACACCTTC
CDR3aa: CASSQGAGQIYGYTF

v_gene: TRBV7-2
d_gene: NA
abundance: NA
j_gene: TRBJ2-1
CDR3nt: TGTGCCAGCAGCTTAACAGGGTTTAATGAGCAGTTCTTC
CDR3aa: CASSLTGFNEQFF

v_gene: TRBV19
d_gene: TRBD1
abundance: NA
j_gene: TRBJ1-5
CDR3nt: TGTGCCACCGACAGGGGGGCAGGTTATAGCAATCAGCCCCAGCATTTT
CDR3aa: CATDRGAGYSNQPQHF

v_gene: TRBV10-1
d_gene: NA
abundance: NA
j_gene: TRBJ2-7
CDR3nt: TGCGCCAGCAGTGCGTCCAGGGTTCTCGGGGAGCAGTACTTC
CDR3aa: CASSASRVLGEQYF

v_gene: TRBV21-1
d_gene: NA
abundance: NA
j_gene: TRBJ2-7
CDR3nt: TGTGCCAGCAGCCTCCGGGTCCCCGACAAAGGAGCGGCCTACGAGCAGTACTTC
CDR3aa: CASSLRVPDKGAAYEQYF

v_gene: TRBV30
d_gene: NA
abundance: once
j_gene: TRBJ2-3
CDR3nt: TGTGCCTCCTCACCCCGGGGACCTCAAATGGATACGCAGTATTTT
CDR3aa: CASSPRGPQMDTQYF

v_gene: TRBV18
d_gene: NA
abundance: NA
j_gene: TRBJ1-2
CDR3nt: TGTGCCAGCTCACCGACAAGGGCTCCCTCGGTCGATGGCTACACCTTC
CDR3aa: CASSPTRAPSVDGYTF

v_gene: TRBV9
d_gene: NA
abundance: NA
j_gene: TRBJ1-4
CDR3nt: TGTGCCAGCAGCGTAGCATTTGGGGGTTTCGGCGAAAAACTGTTTTTT
CDR3aa: CASSVAFGGFGEKLFF

v_gene: TRBV5-1
d_gene: TRBD2
abundance: NA
j_gene: TRBJ2-3
CDR3nt: TGCGCCAGCAGCTCCGGGGGGAGGGCCTTAGATACGCAGTATTTT
CDR3aa: CASSSGGRALDTQYF

v_gene: TRBV21-1
d_gene: NA
abundance: NA
j_gene: TRBJ2-3
CDR3nt: TGTGCCAGCAGTAAACGGGGACATAGCACAGATACGCAGTATTTT
CDR3aa: CASSKRGHSTDTQYF

v_gene: TRBV28
d_gene: TRBD1
abundance: NA
j_gene: TRBJ2-5
CDR3nt: TGTGCCAGCAGTTCCGGGACAGGGACCCAAGAGACCCAGTACTTC
CDR3aa: CASSSGTGTQETQYF

v_gene: TRBV2
d_gene: NA
abundance: NA
j_gene: TRBJ2-7
CDR3nt: TGTGCCAGCAGTTGGCCTGCTCAGGGACTCGAGCAGTACTTC
CDR3aa: CASSWPAQGLEQYF